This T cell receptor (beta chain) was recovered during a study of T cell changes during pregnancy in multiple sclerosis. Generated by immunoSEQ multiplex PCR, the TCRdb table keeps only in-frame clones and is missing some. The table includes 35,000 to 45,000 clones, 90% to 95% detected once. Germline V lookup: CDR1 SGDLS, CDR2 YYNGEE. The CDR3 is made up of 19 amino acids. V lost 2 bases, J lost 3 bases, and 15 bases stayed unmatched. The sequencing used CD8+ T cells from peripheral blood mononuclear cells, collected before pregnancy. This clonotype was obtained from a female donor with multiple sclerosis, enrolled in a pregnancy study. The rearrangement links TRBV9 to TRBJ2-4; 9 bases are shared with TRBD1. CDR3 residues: CASSVQDRGVGVVKNIQYF. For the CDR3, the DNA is TGTGCCAGCAGCGTGCAGGACAGGGGAGTCGGTGTAGTCAAAAACATTCAGTACTTC.